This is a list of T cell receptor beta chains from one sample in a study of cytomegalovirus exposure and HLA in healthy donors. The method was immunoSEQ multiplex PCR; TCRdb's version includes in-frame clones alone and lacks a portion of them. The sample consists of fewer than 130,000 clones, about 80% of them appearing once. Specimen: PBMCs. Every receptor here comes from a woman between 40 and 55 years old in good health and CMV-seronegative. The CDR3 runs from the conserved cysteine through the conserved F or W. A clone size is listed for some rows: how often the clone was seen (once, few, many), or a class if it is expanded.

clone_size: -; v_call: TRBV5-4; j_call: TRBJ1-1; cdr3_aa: CASSLGWAGMGTEAFF
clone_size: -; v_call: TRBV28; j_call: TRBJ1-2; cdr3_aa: CASRTNRDPYGYTF
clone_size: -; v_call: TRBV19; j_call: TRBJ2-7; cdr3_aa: CASSSRTGWRYEQYF
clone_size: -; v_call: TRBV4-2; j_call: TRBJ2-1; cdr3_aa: CASSQVGEGGDEQFF
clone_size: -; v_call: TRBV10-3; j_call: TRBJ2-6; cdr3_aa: CAISDSTSGANVLTF
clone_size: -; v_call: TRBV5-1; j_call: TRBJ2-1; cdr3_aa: CASSLARGAGDEQFF
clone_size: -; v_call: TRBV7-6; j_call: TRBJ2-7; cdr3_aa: CASSLEGLAGVEQYF
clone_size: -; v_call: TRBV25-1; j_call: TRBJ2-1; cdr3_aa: CASSEAGAYNEQFF
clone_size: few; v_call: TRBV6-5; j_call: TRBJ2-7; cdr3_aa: CASKSRTSTYEQYF
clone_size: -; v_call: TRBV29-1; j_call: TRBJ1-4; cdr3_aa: CSIQAGGNEKLFF
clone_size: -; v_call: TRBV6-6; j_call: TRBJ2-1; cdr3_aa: CASRFSGGAYNEQFF
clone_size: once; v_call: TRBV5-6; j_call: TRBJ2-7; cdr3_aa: CASSLLDRAYEQYF
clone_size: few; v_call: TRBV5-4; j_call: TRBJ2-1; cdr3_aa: CASSLGVSGSPDNEQFF
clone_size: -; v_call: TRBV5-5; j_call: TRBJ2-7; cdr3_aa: CASSFGRLDYEQYF
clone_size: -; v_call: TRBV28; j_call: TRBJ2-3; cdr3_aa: CASSLSSGTAKKQYF
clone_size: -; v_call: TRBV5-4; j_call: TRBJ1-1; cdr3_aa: CASSLRVNTEASF
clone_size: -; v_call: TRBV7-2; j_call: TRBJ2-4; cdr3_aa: CASSVQGTDIQYF
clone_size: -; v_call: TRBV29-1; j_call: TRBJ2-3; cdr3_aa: CSAGRGGGGADTQYF
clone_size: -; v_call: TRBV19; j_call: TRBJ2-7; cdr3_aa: CASSSSYEQYF
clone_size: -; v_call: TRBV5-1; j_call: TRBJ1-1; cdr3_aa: CASSLDLDQGKAEAFF
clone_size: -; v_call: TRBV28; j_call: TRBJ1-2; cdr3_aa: CASSSRTGVGYGYTF
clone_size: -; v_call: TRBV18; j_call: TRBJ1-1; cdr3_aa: CASSTAQGYNTEAFF
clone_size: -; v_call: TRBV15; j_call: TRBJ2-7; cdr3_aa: CATSRMAGVDEQYF
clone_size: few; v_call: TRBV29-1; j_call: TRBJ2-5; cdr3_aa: CSVEGLAGIQETQYF
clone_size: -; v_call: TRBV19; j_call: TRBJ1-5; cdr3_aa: CASSNHYLGEGRAGGNQPQHF